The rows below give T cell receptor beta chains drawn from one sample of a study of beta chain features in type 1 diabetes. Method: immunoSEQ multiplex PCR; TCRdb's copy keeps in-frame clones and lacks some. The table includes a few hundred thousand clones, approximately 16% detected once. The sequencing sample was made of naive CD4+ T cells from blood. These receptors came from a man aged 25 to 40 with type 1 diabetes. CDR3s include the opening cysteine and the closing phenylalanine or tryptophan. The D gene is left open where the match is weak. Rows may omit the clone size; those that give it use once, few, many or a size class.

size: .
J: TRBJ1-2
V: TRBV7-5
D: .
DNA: TGTGCCAGAAGCTTTGGTGGTTGGACATCCAAAAAGGGCTACACCTTC
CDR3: CARSFGGWTSKKGYTF

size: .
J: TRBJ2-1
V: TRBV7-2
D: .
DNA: TGTGCCAGCAGCCCTCAGGGTAATGTAGGCAATGAGCAGTTCTTC
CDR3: CASSPQGNVGNEQFF

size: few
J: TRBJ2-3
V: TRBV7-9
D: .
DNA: TGTGCCAGCAGTCGGTGGGATACGCAGTATTTT
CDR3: CASSRWDTQYF

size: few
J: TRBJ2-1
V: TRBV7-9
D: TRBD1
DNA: TGTGCCAGCACCCTTGACAGGGGGTCCTACAATGAGCAGTTCTTC
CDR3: CASTLDRGSYNEQFF

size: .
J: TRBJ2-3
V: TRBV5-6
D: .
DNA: TGTGCCAGCAGCCTCCGTGTTCGAAGGGGCACAGATACGCAGTATTTT
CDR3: CASSLRVRRGTDTQYF

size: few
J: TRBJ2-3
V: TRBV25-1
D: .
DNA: TGTGCCAGCAGTGCTGGAGGGAGAGGCCCAGATACGCAGTATTTT
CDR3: CASSAGGRGPDTQYF

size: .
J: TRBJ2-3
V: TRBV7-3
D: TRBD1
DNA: TGTGCCAGCAGCTCACGGGACAGAACAGATACGCAGTATTTT
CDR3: CASSSRDRTDTQYF

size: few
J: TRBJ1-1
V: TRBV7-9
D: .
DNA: TGTGCCAGCAGCTTCTCAGGGCGCGGCACTGAAGCTTTCTTT
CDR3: CASSFSGRGTEAFF

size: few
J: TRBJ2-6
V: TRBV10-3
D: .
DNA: TGTGCCATCAGTGAAGGGCCCTCTGGGGCCAACGTCCTGACTTTC
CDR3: CAISEGPSGANVLTF

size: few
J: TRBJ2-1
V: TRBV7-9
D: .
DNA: TGTGCCATCGCACTGGAGGGGCGGAACAATGAGCAGTTCTTC
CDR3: CAIALEGRNNEQFF

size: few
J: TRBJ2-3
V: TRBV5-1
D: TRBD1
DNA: TGCGCCAGCAGCATGACAGGGGCTAGCACAGATACGCAGTATTTT
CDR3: CASSMTGASTDTQYF

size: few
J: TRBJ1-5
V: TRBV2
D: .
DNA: TGTGCCAGCAGTGATAAGGACAGAAATCAGCCCCAGCATTTT
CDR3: CASSDKDRNQPQHF

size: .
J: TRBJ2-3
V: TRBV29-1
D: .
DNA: TGCAGCGTTGCCCTGCGGTTCACAGATACGCAGTATTTT
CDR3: CSVALRFTDTQYF

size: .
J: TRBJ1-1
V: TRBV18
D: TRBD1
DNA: TGTGCCAGCTCACCGATAGGGACAGGGGCGTCTGAAGCTTTCTTT
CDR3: CASSPIGTGASEAFF